This TCR beta chain was sequenced in a study of T cells in Graves' hyperthyroidism and ophthalmopathy. The overall study: Peripheral blood was collected at initial diagnosis, before any treatment. Regarding the study as a whole: Among thyroid clonotypes expanded above 0.001, most also appeared in blood.

This clonotype appeared many times. Its antigen is unknown. Amplification of TCR beta CDR3 regions was performed using RNA transcripts as template. HTBI primers were employed in a first-round RT-PCR of the TCR CDR3. TCRdb independently ran MiXCR on the multiplex PCR reads; one entry per CDR3 protein. Of fewer than 550,000 distinct CDR3 sequences in the sample, 15% to 18% were seen once. V was clipped by 6 bases and J by 5 bases; unmatched bases: 17. The CDR3 extends over 16 amino acids. Germline CDR1 DFQATT, CDR2 SNEGSKA (reference sequence). PBMCs came from 7.5 to 10 ml fresh peripheral blood. The sequenced material came from blood. The V and J genes are TRBV20-1 and TRBJ2-5; 8 bases are a match to TRBD1. The clonotype comes from a woman aged 18-29 years with Graves' hyperthyroidism. CDR3 DNA: TGCAGTGCCTCTACGGGACCAGGGGGCGCACGGGAGACCCAGTACTTC. Residues: CSASTGPGGARETQYF.